This entry features one TCR beta chain sequence. The antigen is undetermined. The sample belongs to a study of blood T cells in healthy people across ages. Next came a second PCR, run for about 6 to 12 cycles, which used a sample-barcoded 5' primer along with a J-beta primer mix. From the 5' RACE reads, TCRdb called clonotypes with MiXCR, one entry per CDR3 protein. The sample has 780,000 or so distinct CDR3 sequences, approximately 60% seen once; the top ten hold 25% to 30%. The CDR3 is 15 amino acids. V gave up 7 bases and J gave up 2 bases, with 16 bases separating them. Germline CDR1 SNHLY, CDR2 FYNNEI. Broader study findings: Diversity estimates from one million T cells were considered underestimates.

They isolated at least 6 million PBMCs from each sample. The clonotype was recovered from a man aged 40-55 years in good health. The chain combines TRBV2 with TRBJ2-3; D possibly corresponds to TRBD2 (7 bases). The sequenced sample consisted of blood. CDR3 DNA: TGTGCCAGCAAAAAGTGGGGGGGCCCCACAGATACGCAGTATTTT. The encoded protein is CASKKWGGPTDTQYF. The whole variable domain, remainder taken from reference TRBV2 and TRBJ2-3, is EPEVTQTPSHQVTQMGQEVILRCVPISNHLYFYWYRQILGQKVEFLVSFYNNEISEKSEIFDDQFSVERPDGSNFTLKIRSTKLEDSAMYFCASKKWGGPTDTQYFGPGTRLTVL.